The sequence of this T cell receptor (beta chain) was determined in a study of CD8+ T cells in alopecia areata. For the study at large: Twice a day, 5 to 10 mg of oral tofacitinib was administered to treated patients. Tofacitinib therapy lasting 6 to 18 months was followed by 6 months off drug.

Sequencing used cDNA as its template, made by extracting RNA and reverse transcribing it. Clones were read by immunoSEQ multiplex PCR, and TCRdb kept only the in-frame ones, dropping some. The table records around 100,000 clones, about 40% of them present only once. The V end lost 0 bases, the J end lost 5 bases, and 16 bases lay between the germline ends. The CDR3 length is 16 residues. Germline V gives CDR1 MNHEY, CDR2 SMNVEV (reference sequence). Indicated treatment: oral pan-JAK inhibitor, 5-10 mg twice daily. The clonotype comes from a human donor with alopecia areata. The input for sequencing was CD8+ T cells sorted from blood, taken at week 24, from a patient treated with tofacitinib. The gene calls are TRBV27 and TRBJ2-5; the D call may be TRBD1 or TRBD2 (7 bases each). The CDR3 region is CASSLSRAGGGETQYF. The DNA of the CDR3 is TGTGCCAGCAGTTTATCGAGGGCAGGGGGAGGGGAGACCCAGTACTTC.